The source of this TCR beta chain is a study of blood T cell repertoires in COVID-19. Overall study: Researchers got acute and convalescent COVID-19 samples from the United States, Italy and Spain.

Sequencing was performed with immunoSEQ multiplex PCR; in TCRdb, only in-frame clones are kept and a portion is missing. The table has more than 65,000 clones, roughly 87% seen once. With 4 bases removed from V and 6 bases from J, the gap between germline ends came to 4 bases. Germline V gives CDR1 SGHRS, CDR2 YFSETQ. This CDR3 has 11 amino acids. This sequence joins TRBV5-1 and TRBJ2-2; the D is unclear. This receptor was identified in a woman over 75 with active or convalescent COVID-19. Sequenced: peripheral blood. The CDR3 region has the DNA TGCGCCAGCAGCCTGTCCGGGGAGCTGTTTTTT. It translates to CASSLSGELFF.